The present T cell receptor beta chain was sequenced within a study of radiotherapy plus CTLA-4 blockade in lung cancer. Study-wide context: Disease control reached over 30%, with objective responses in 15% to 20%. Study results and limitations: Researchers report tumor-derived TCR clones expanding in blood after radiotherapy plus ipilimumab. Early clone dynamics of blood T cells, plus interferon-beta, reportedly predicted response best.

Focal radiation plus CTLA-4 blockade with ipilimumab was given to patients with chemo-refractory metastatic non-small-cell lung cancer. As regards this clone: The target antigen is unknown.

The CDR3 length is 14 residues. J was trimmed by 3 bases and V by 6 bases; bases with no gene match: 7. Germline CDR1 WSHSY, CDR2 SAAADI. Assay: immunoSEQ multiplex PCR; the TCRdb copy retains only in-frame clones and omits some. The sample lists about 62,000 clones; 70% to 80% were seen once. The origin of this receptor is a human donor with non-small cell lung cancer who had a complete response to radiotherapy plus ipilimumab. The chain combines TRBV10-2 with TRBJ1-1, with 7 nucleotides matching TRBD1. The sample in question was peripheral blood, obtained from a patient treated with radiotherapy plus ipilimumab. DNA of the CDR3: TGCGCCAGCAGATTGACAGGGCGGGACACTGAAGCTTTCTTT. Its translation: CASRLTGRDTEAFF.